This is a list of T cell receptor beta chains from one sample in a study of blood T cell repertoires in COVID-19. Sequencing used immunoSEQ multiplex PCR; TCRdb keeps in-frame clones, though not all of them. The sample includes about 120,000 clones, almost 85% of them seen just once. Source material: peripheral blood. These receptors were taken from a man aged 70-80 years with active or convalescent COVID-19. CDR3s leave out the opening cysteine and the closing phenylalanine or tryptophan. Fields, in order: J gene, clone size, D gene, V gene, CDR3 protein. D genes are given only for firm matches. Clone size is shown for a subset of rows, as once, few, many or a class of expanded clone.

>TRBJ1-4|.|.|TRBV5-8
ASSLMGATGEKLF
>TRBJ1-4|.|TRBD1|TRBV19
ASSPTGGLGKLF
>TRBJ1-2|.|TRBD1|TRBV5-8
ASSRRDRGPYGYT
>TRBJ1-2|.|.|TRBV28
ASRSSFRYT
>TRBJ2-1|.|.|TRBV7-9
ASSYSGGGGYNEQF
>TRBJ2-7|few|.|TRBV28
ASSLGRYYEQY
>TRBJ2-6|.|.|TRBV19
ASSIATGASSGANVLT
>TRBJ1-2|.|.|TRBV19
ASSFDRTRLSGYT
>TRBJ1-4|.|TRBD1|TRBV7-9
ASRTHRGRNEKLF
>TRBJ1-2|.|TRBD1|TRBV6-5
ASRGQGYYGYT
>TRBJ1-2|.|.|TRBV3-1/TRBV3-2
ASSQASGVSGYT
>TRBJ1-5|few|.|TRBV30
AWSTRENQPQH
>TRBJ2-5|.|.|TRBV5-1
ASSLEQGQETQY
>TRBJ2-2|.|.|TRBV7-6
ASSSRLSGANTGELF
>TRBJ1-1|.|.|TRBV11-2
ASSQLTGADNTEAF
>TRBJ2-7|medium-sized|TRBD1|TRBV20-1
SASPETGAYEQY
>TRBJ2-1|.|TRBD1|TRBV7-3
ASSPGGSSYNEQF
>TRBJ1-2|.|TRBD1|TRBV6-5
ASRTGQGFYGYT
>TRBJ1-3|.|.|TRBV6-6
ASSYPDKGNTIY
>TRBJ2-1|.|.|TRBV5-6
ASSFNRLRSYNEQF
>TRBJ2-3|.|.|TRBV7-8
ASSLRVGGFTDTQY
>TRBJ2-1|once|TRBD1|TRBV18
ASSPQGYRGQF
>TRBJ2-7|.|.|TRBV27
ASSHTGSYEQY
>TRBJ2-1|.|.|TRBV18
ASSPRSGVTYNEQF
>TRBJ2-7|.|TRBD2|TRBV4-3
ASSQEVCREGRPYEQY
>TRBJ2-7|.|.|TRBV15
ATSRDNRAYEQY
>TRBJ2-1|.|.|TRBV11-1
ASSFGDYEQF
>TRBJ2-5|.|.|TRBV5-4
ASSYGGGPETQY
>TRBJ1-5|.|.|TRBV7-2
ASSKDSLRNQPQH
>TRBJ1-6|.|.|TRBV4-2
ASSQVRGWNSPLH
>TRBJ1-5|few|.|TRBV7-9
ASSLGAGGQPQH
>TRBJ1-2|.|.|TRBV28
ASSLLRQQGAGYT
>TRBJ1-2|.|.|TRBV5-1
ASSLGANYGYT
>TRBJ2-3|.|TRBD2|TRBV18
ASSSTSGTGDTQY
>TRBJ2-1|.|TRBD2|TRBV7-2
ASSLVSGGANEQF
>TRBJ1-3|.|TRBD1|TRBV7-2
ASTRQGVGNTIY
>TRBJ2-3|.|.|TRBV5-1
ASRDARSLSTDTQY